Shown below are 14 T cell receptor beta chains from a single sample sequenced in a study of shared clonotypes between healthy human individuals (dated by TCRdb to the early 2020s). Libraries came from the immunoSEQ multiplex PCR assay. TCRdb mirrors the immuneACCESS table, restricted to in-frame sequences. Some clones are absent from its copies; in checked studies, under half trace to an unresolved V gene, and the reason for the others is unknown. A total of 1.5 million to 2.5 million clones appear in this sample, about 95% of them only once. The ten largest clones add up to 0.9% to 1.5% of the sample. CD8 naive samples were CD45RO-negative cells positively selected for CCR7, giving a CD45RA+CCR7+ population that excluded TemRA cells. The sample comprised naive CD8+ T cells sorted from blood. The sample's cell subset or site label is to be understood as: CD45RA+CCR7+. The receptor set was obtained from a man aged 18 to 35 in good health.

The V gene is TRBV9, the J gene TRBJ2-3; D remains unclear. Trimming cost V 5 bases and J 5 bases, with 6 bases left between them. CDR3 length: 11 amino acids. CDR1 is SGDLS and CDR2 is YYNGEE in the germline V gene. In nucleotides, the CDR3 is TGTGCCAGCAGTCCTGTAGATACGCAGTATTTT. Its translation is CASSPVDTQYF.

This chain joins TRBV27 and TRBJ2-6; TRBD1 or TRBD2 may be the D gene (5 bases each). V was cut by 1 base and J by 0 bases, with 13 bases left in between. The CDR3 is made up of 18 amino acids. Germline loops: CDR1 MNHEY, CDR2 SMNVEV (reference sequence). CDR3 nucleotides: TGTGCCAGCAGTTTATTCGTGGGGACCCACTCTGGGGCCAACGTCCTGACTTTC. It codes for CASSLFVGTHSGANVLTF.

The CDR3 nucleotides read TGTGCCAGCAGGCGTGGACAGGGGGCGAACAATGAGCAGTTCTTC. Amino acid sequence: CASRRGQGANNEQFF. The chain carries TRBV6-1 and TRBJ2-1; 11 nucleotides match TRBD1. The CDR3 spans 15 residues. V lost 6 bases to trimming and J lost 5 bases; unmatched junction nucleotides: 6. Looked up from germline, CDR1 is MNHNS and CDR2 is SASEGT.

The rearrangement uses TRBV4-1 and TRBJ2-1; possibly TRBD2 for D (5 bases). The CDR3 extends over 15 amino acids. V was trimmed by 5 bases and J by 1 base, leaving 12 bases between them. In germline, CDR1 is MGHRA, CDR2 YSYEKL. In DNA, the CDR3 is TGCGCCAGCAGCTGGACTCATCAATCCTACAATGAGCAGTTCTTC. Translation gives CASSWTHQSYNEQFF.

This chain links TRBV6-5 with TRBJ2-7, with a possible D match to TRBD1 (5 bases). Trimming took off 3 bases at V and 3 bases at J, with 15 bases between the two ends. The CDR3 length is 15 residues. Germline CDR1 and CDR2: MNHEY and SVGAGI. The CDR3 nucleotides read TGTGCCAGCAGTTATGGCCAGGGTTTGGACTACGAGCAGTACTTC. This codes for CASSYGQGLDYEQYF.

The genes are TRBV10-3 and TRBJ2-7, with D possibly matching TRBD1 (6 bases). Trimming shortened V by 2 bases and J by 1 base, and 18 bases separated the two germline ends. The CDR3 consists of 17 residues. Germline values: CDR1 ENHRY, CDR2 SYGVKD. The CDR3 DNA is TGTGCCATCAGTGAGGGGGGTTACAGGGAATCTTCCTACGAGCAGTACTTC. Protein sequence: CAISEGGYRESSYEQYF.

The CDR3 region has the DNA TGCGCCAGCAGCCAAGTACAGGGGGCGACCTACGAGCAGTACTTC. Residues: CASSQVQGATYEQYF. The J gene is TRBJ2-7, the V gene TRBV4-1, with 9 bases aligning to TRBD1. Germline V gene sequence: CDR1 MGHRA, CDR2 YSYEKL. Germline trimming cut 1 base from V and 2 bases from J; bases unmatched to any gene: 3. The CDR3 loop spans 15 amino acids.

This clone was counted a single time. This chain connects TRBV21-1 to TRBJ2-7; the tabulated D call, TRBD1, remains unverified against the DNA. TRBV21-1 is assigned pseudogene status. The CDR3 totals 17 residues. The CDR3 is CASSPDPQTGGNYEQYF. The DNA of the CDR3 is TGTGCCAGCAGTCCCGACCCGCAGACAGGGGGCAACTACGAGCAGTACTTC.

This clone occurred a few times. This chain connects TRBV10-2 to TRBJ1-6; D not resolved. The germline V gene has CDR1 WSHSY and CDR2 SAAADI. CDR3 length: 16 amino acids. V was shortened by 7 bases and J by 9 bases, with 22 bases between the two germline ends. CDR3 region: CASTRLKYTVASPLHF. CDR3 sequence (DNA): TGCGCCAGCACCCGCCTAAAATATACAGTTGCTTCACCCCTCCACTTT.

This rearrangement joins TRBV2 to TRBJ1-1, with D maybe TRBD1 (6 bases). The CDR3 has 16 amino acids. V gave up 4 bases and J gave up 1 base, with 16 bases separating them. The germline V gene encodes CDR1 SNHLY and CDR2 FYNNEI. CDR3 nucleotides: TGTGCCAGCAGTGGCGAACTGTGGACAGCGAACACTGAAGCTTTCTTT. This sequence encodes CASSGELWTANTEAFF. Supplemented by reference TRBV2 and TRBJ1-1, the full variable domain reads EPEVTQTPSHQVTQMGQEVILRCVPISNHLYFYWYRQILGQKVEFLVSFYNNEISEKSEIFDDQFSVERPDGSNFTLKIRSTKLEDSAMYFCASSGELWTANTEAFFGQGTRLTVV.

CDR3 DNA: TGTGCCATCAGTGATCGGGCCCTCACAGATACGCAGTATTTT. Amino acids: CAISDRALTDTQYF. The V gene is TRBV10-3, the J gene TRBJ2-3, with D unclear. CDR1 is ENHRY and CDR2 is SYGVKD in the germline V gene. V lost 3 bases and J 2 bases, leaving 9 bases between the germline ends. The CDR3 contains 14 residues.

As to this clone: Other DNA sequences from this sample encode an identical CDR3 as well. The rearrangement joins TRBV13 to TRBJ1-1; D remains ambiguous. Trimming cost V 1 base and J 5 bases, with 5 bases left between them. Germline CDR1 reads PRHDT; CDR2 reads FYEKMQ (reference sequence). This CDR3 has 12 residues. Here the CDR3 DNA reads TGTGCCAGCAGCTTAGAAGGTACTGAAGCTTTCTTT. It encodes CASSLEGTEAFF.

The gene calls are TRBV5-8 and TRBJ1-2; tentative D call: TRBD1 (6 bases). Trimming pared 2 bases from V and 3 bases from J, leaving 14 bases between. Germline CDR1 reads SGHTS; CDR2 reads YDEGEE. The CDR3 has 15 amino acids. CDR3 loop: CASSLQGPLDYGYTF. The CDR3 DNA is TGTGCCAGCAGCTTACAGGGCCCCCTCGACTATGGCTACACCTTC.

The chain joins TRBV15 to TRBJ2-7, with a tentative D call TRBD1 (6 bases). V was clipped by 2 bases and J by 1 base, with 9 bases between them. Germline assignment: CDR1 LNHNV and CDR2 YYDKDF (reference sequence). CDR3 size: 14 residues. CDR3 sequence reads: CATSRPDRSYEQYF. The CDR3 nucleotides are TGTGCCACCAGCAGACCCGACAGGTCCTACGAGCAGTACTTC.